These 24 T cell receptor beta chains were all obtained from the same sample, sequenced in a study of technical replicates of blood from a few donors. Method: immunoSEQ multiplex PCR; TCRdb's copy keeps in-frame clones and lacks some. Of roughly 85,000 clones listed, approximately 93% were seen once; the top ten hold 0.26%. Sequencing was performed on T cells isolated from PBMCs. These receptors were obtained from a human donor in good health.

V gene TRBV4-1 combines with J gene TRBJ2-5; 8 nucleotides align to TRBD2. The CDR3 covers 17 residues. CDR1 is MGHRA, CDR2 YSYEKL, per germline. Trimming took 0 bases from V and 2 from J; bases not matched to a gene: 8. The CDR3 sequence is CASSQDMGGRTQETQYF. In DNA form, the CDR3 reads TGCGCCAGCAGCCAAGATATGGGCGGGAGGACTCAAGAGACCCAGTACTTC.

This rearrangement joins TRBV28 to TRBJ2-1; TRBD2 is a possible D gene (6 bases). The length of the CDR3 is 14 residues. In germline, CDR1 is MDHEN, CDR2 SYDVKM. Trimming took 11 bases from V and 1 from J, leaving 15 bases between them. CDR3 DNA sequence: TGTGCCTCAAGAACGGCGGGGTCCTACAATGAGCAGTTCTTC. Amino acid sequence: CASRTAGSYNEQFF.

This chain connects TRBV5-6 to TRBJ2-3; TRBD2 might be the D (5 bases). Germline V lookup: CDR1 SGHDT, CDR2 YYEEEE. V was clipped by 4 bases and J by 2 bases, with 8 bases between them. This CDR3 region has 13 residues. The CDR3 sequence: CASSPDFTDTQYF. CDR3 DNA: TGTGCCAGCAGCCCGGACTTCACAGATACGCAGTATTTT.

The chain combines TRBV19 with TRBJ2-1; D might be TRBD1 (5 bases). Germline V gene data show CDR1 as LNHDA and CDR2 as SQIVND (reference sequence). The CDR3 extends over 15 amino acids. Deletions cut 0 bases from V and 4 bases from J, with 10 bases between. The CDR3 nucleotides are TGTGCCAGTAGTATAGAGCACAGGAATTACAATGAGCAGTTCTTC. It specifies CASSIEHRNYNEQFF. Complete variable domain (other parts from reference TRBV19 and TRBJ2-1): DGGITQSPKYLFRKEGQNVTLSCEQNLNHDAMYWYRQDPGQGLRLIYYSQIVNDFQKGDIAEGYSVSREKKESFPLTVTSAQKNPTAFYLCASSIEHRNYNEQFFGPGTRLTVL.

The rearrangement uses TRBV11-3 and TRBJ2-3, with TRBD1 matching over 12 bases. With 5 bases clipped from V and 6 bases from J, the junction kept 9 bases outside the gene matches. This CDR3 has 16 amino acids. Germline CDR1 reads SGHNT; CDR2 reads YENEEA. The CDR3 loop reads CASSTPGQGAWDTQYF. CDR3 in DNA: TGTGCCAGCAGCACGCCGGGACAGGGGGCTTGGGATACGCAGTATTTT. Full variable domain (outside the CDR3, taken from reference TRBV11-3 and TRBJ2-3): EAGVVQSPRYKIIEKKQPVAFWCNPISGHNTLYWYLQNLGQGPELLIRYENEEAVDDSQLPKDRFSAERLKGVDSTLKIQPAELGDSAVYLCASSTPGQGAWDTQYFGPGTRLTVL.

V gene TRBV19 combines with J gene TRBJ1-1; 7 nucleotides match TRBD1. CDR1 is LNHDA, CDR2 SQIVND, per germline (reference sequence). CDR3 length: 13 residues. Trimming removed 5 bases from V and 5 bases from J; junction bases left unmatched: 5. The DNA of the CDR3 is TGTGCCAGTAGTTCCAGGGGGTCGACTGAAGCTTTCTTT. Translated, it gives CASSSRGSTEAFF.

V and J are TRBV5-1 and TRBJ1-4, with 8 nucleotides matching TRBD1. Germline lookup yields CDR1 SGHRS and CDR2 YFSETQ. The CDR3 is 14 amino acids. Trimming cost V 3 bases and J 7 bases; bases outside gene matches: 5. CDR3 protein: CASSYGTGIEKLFF. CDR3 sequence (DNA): TGCGCCAGCAGCTACGGGACAGGAATTGAAAAACTGTTTTTT.

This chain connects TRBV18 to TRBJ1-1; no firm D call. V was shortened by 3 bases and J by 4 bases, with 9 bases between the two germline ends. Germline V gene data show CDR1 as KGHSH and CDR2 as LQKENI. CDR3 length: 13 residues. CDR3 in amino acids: CASSPGAGTEAFF. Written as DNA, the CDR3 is TGTGCCAGCTCACCCGGCGCAGGCACTGAAGCTTTCTTT.

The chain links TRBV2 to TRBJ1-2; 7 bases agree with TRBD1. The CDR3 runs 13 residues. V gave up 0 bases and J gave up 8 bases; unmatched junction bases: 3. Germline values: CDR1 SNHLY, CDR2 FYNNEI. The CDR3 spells CASSEATGNGYTF. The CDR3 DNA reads TGTGCCAGCAGTGAAGCGACAGGGAACGGCTACACCTTC.

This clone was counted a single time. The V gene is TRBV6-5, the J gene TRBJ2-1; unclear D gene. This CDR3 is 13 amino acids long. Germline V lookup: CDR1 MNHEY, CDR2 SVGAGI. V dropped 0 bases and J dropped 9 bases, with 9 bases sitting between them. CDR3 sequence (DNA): TGTGCCAGCAGTTACTCCCTCCTCTCTGAGCAGTTCTTC. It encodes CASSYSLLSEQFF.

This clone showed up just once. The CDR3 nucleotides are TGTGCCAGTAACGGGAGTCGAAGAGATACGCAGTATTTT. Protein sequence: CASNGSRRDTQYF. The rearrangement uses TRBV19 and TRBJ2-3, with D perhaps TRBD2 (6 bases). Germline CDR1 and CDR2: LNHDA and SQIVND (reference sequence). This CDR3 has 13 amino acids. With 7 bases removed from V and 5 bases from J, the gap between germline ends came to 13 bases.

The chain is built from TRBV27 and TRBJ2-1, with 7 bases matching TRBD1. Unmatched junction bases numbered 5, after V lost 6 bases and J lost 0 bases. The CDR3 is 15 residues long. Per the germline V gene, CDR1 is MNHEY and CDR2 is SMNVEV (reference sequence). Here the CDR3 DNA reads TGTGCCAGCAGGCCGACAGGGAGCTCCTACAATGAGCAGTTCTTC. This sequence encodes CASRPTGSSYNEQFF.

CDR3 nucleotide sequence: TGCGCCAGCAGTTCTAGCGGGAGACCCCAGGGCACAGATACGCAGTATTTT. It codes for CASSSSGRPQGTDTQYF. The chain uses TRBV5-1 and TRBJ2-3, with TRBD2 matching 10 bases. Per the germline V gene, CDR1 is SGHRS and CDR2 is YFSETQ. The length of the CDR3 is 17 residues. J gave up 1 base and V 5 bases, and 10 bases lay outside the gene matches.

The CDR3 here is CASSELGTGATEAFF. The CDR3 DNA sequence: TGTGCCAGCAGTGAACTGGGGACAGGGGCCACTGAAGCTTTCTTT. The gene calls are TRBV6-1 and TRBJ1-1, with 10 bases fitting TRBD1. In germline, CDR1 is MNHNS, CDR2 SASEGT. Trimming took 2 bases from V and 4 from J; bases not matched to a gene: 4. CDR3 size: 15 residues.

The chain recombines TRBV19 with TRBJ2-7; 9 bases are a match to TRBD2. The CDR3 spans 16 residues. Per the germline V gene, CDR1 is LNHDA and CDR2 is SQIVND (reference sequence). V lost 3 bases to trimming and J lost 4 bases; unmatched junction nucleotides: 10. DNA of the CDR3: TGTGCCAGTAGTATGAAGGAAGCGGGGGGACCTTACGAGCAGTACTTC. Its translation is CASSMKEAGGPYEQYF.

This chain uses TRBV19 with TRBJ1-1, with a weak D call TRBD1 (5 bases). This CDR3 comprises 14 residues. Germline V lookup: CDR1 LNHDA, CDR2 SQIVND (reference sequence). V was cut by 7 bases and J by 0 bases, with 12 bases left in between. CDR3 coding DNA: TGTGCCAGTACCCTAGGGGCCATGAACACTGAAGCTTTCTTT. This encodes CASTLGAMNTEAFF.

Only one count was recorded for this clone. Here the CDR3 reads CASSVDSWEGYEQYF. Written as DNA, the CDR3 is TGTGCCAGCAGCGTAGACTCGTGGGAGGGATACGAGCAGTACTTC. V and J are TRBV9 and TRBJ2-7; TRBD2 matches at 7 bases. With V trimmed by 0 bases and J by 4 bases, 7 bases remained unmatched. Germline values: CDR1 SGDLS, CDR2 YYNGEE. The CDR3 length is 15 residues.

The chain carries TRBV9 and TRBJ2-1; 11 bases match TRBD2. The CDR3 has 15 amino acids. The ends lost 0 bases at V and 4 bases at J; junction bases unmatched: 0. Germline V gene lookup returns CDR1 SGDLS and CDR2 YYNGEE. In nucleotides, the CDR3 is TGTGCCAGCAGCGTAGGACTAGCGGGATACAATGAGCAGTTCTTC. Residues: CASSVGLAGYNEQFF.

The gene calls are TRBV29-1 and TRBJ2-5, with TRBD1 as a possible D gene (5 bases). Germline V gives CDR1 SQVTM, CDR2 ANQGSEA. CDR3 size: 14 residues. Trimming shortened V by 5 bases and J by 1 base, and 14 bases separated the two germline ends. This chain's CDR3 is CSVYTGPPQETQYF. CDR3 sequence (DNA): TGCAGCGTTTACACAGGACCTCCCCAAGAGACCCAGTACTTC.

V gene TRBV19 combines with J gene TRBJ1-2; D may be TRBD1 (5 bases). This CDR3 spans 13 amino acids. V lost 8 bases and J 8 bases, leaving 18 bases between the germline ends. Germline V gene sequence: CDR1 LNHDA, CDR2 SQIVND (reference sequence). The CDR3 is CASEGALGRGYTF. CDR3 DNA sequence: TGTGCCAGTGAAGGGGCTTTAGGTAGAGGCTACACCTTC.

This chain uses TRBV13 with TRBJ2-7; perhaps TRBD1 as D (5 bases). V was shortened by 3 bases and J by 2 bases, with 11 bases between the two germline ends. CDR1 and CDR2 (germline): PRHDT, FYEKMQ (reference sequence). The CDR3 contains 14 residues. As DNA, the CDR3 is TGTGCCAGCAGCTTCCGCCGCAGGGCCTACGAGCAGTACTTC. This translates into CASSFRRRAYEQYF.

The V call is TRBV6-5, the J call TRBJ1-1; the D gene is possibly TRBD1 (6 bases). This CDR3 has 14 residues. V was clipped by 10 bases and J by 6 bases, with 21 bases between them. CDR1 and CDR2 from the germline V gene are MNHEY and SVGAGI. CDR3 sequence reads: CATRGRGWGAEAFF. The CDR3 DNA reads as TGTGCCACCAGGGGCAGGGGCTGGGGCGCTGAAGCTTTCTTT.

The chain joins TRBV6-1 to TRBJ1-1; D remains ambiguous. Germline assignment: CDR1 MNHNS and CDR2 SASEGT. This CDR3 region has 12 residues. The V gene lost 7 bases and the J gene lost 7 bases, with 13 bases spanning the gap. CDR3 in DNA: TGTGCCAGCACCCCTAGCAGGTTTGAAGCTTTCTTT. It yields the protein CASTPSRFEAFF.

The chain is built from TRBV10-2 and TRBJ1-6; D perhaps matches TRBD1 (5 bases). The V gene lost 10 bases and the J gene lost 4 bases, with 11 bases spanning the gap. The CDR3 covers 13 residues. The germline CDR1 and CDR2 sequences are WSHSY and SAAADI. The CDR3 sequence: CATGTGYNSPLHF. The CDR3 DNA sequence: TGCGCCACCGGTACAGGTTATAATTCACCCCTCCACTTT.